This is a list of T cell receptor beta chains from one sample in a study of T cells in Graves' hyperthyroidism and ophthalmopathy. One entry per CDR3 protein, called by TCRdb with MiXCR from the multiplex PCR reads. Among approximately 720,000 distinct CDR3 sequences listed, around a sixth were seen once. The sequencing sample was made of blood. The receptors stem from a woman between 45 and 65 years old with Graves' hyperthyroidism that later progressed to Graves' ophthalmopathy. The CDR3 runs from the conserved cysteine through the conserved F or W. A D gene is named only where the DNA matches it firmly. Rows give clone size only sometimes, using once, few, many, or a class for an expanded clone.

TRBV20-1	TRBJ2-7	NA	TRBD1	16	TGCAGTGCTAGAGCTCGAACCGGGACAGGGTTGTACGAGCAGTACTTC	CSARARTGTGLYEQYF
TRBV12-3/TRBV12-4	TRBJ2-7	many	NA	12	TGTGCCAGCGCCAGCTCGGCCTACGAGCAGTACTTC	CASASSAYEQYF
TRBV10-3	TRBJ1-5	few	NA	15	TGTGCCATCAGTGAGTCTAATCTCCGCAATCAGCCCCAGCATTTT	CAISESNLRNQPQHF
TRBV30	TRBJ2-7	NA	NA	14	TGTGCCTGGAATCCCGACAGGTTCGCCTACGAGCAGTACTTC	CAWNPDRFAYEQYF
TRBV9	TRBJ2-2	few	NA	15	TGTGCCAGCAGCGAGGATATCCCGAACACCGGGGAGCTGTTTTTT	CASSEDIPNTGELFF
TRBV2	TRBJ2-5	few	NA	12	TGTGCCACCAGGAAGCCTCAGGAGACCCAGTACTTC	CATRKPQETQYF
TRBV11-2	TRBJ2-3	many	NA	15	TGTGCCAGCAGCTGGCCAGGGGCCCCAGGAGATACGCAGTATTTT	CASSWPGAPGDTQYF
TRBV6-5	TRBJ2-7	NA	NA	15	TGTGCCAGCAACCCCGGGGTGGGGAGCTCCTACGAGCAGCACTTC	CASNPGVGSSYEQHF
TRBV5-1	TRBJ2-2	many	NA	16	TGCGCCAGCAGCTTGGAGGGGCAGGGAACCACCGGGGAGCTGTTTTTT	CASSLEGQGTTGELFF
TRBV20-1	TRBJ2-6	few	TRBD1	15	TGCAGTGCTTCGGGACAGGGAAGTGGGGCCAACGTCCTGACTTTC	CSASGQGSGANVLTF
TRBV11-2	TRBJ2-7	NA	NA	15	TGTGCCAGCAGCTTTTGGCAGGCAAGCTCCTACGAGCAGTACTTC	CASSFWQASSYEQYF
TRBV29-1	TRBJ1-1	few	NA	13	TGCAGCGTGTCGGACGGGATGAACACTGAAGCTTTCTTT	CSVSDGMNTEAFF
TRBV28	TRBJ2-3	NA	NA	11	TGTGCCAGCGCCGCCGCAGATACGCAGTATTTT	CASAAADTQYF
TRBV7-9	TRBJ2-2	NA	NA	13	TGTGCCAGCAGCTTAACGTTTGTCGGGGAGCTGTTTTTT	CASSLTFVGELFF
TRBV7-8	TRBJ1-6	many	NA	15	TGTGCCAGCAGCTTAGCGCGGGGGGGGAGTTCACCCCTCCACTTT	CASSLARGGSSPLHF
TRBV27	TRBJ1-6	many	TRBD1	15	TGTGCCAGCAACCGCGGAGGGGGCAGGAATTCACCCCTCCACTTT	CASNRGGGRNSPLHF
TRBV6-1	TRBJ2-7	few	TRBD1	13	TGTGCCAGCGGACAGGGGGAAACGGACGAGCAGTACTTC	CASGQGETDEQYF
TRBV12-3/TRBV12-4	TRBJ2-7	many	TRBD2	16	TGTGCCAGCAGTGGGACTAGCGGGCTGAGCTCCTACGAGCAGTACTTC	CASSGTSGLSSYEQYF
TRBV2	TRBJ1-1	many	NA	14	TGTGCCAGCAGTGAAGGGGGGGTACCGGGTTTGGCTTTCTTT	CASSEGGVPGLAFF
TRBV9	TRBJ2-5	many	TRBD2	15	TGTGCCAGCAGCGCCGGGGGGGCCCCTGAGGAGACCCAGTACTTC	CASSAGGAPEETQYF
TRBV5-1	TRBJ2-1	many	NA	14	TGCGCCAGCAGCTTCTCGACAGGCACCAATGAGCAGTTCTTC	CASSFSTGTNEQFF
TRBV5-5	TRBJ2-5	NA	TRBD1	18	TGTGCCAGCAGCACCGGGACAGGGGTGGGTTTGGGCCAAGAGACCCAGTACTTC	CASSTGTGVGLGQETQYF
TRBV18	TRBJ1-5	few	NA	13	TGTGCCAGCTCACCAGACGAAGAAGATACGCAGCATTTT	CASSPDEEDTQHF
TRBV29-1	TRBJ2-5	few	TRBD2	15	TGCAGCGTTGAGATGGGACTAGCGTCCCTTACGACCCAGTACTTC	CSVEMGLASLTTQYF
TRBV5-4	TRBJ2-7	few	NA	14	TGTGCCAGCGGCGACCCGGCCAAGCTGCACGAGCAGTACTTC	CASGDPAKLHEQYF
TRBV20-1	TRBJ1-4	few	TRBD1	14	TGCAGTGCAAAACCGGGACAGGGGGATGAAAAACTGTTTTTT	CSAKPGQGDEKLFF
TRBV20-1	TRBJ2-1	NA	TRBD2	16	TGCAGTGCTAGAGATCTAAGCGGGGGGGTATACAATGAGCAGTTCTTC	CSARDLSGGVYNEQFF
TRBV6-9	TRBJ1-1	few	TRBD1	15	TGTGCCAGCAGTTACCCGGGACAGTCAGACACTGAAGCTTTCTTT	CASSYPGQSDTEAFF
TRBV11-2	TRBJ2-1	NA	TRBD2	12	TGTGCCAGCAGCCCTCTCGGGGGGGAGCAGTTCTTC	CASSPLGGEQFF
TRBV3-1	TRBJ2-6	few	TRBD1	16	TGTGCCAGCAGCGACAGGGGGCGGTCTGGGGCCAACGTCCTGACTTTC	CASSDRGRSGANVLTF
TRBV11-2	TRBJ1-2	NA	NA	15	TGTGCCAGCAGGTTACAGGGCCCTTTGATCTATGGCTACACCTTC	CASRLQGPLIYGYTF
TRBV12-3/TRBV12-4	TRBJ1-1	NA	NA	14	TGTGCCAGCAGTAGAAAATATCTGAACACTGAAGCTTTCTTT	CASSRKYLNTEAFF
TRBV6-1	TRBJ1-1	NA	TRBD1	13	TGTGCCAGCACCCCGACAGGGATCACTGAAGCTTTCTTT	CASTPTGITEAFF
TRBV2	TRBJ1-6	NA	NA	16	TGTGCCAGCAAATTCAGTTCCAGCTCCTATAATTCACCCCTCCACTTT	CASKFSSSSYNSPLHF
TRBV6-2/TRBV6-3	TRBJ1-2	few	NA	14	TGTGCCACCCAACGAGCAGGTTCTTTCTATGGCTACACCTTC	CATQRAGSFYGYTF
TRBV7-7	TRBJ2-5	NA	TRBD2	17	TGTGCTAGCAGCCCCGGAGTAAGCGGGGGACCGGAAGAGACCCAGTACTTC	CASSPGVSGGPEETQYF
TRBV11-2	TRBJ2-5	few	NA	16	TGTGCCAGCAGTCGGACCCCCCAGGAGAAGAAAGAGACCCAGTACTTC	CASSRTPQEKKETQYF